This T cell receptor beta chain stems from a study of molecular identifiers for immune sequencing clone quantification. Study-wide results and caveats: Jurkat TCR RNA from one cell was spiked into about a million naive cells, and it was reportedly detectable there.

A word on this clonotype: Its cognate antigen is unknown.

From the PCR reads, TCRdb called clonotypes with MiXCR, one entry per CDR3 protein. Among roughly 300,000 distinct CDR3 sequences listed, about 23% were seen once. The receptor was isolated from a human donor in good health. Some libraries in this study had Jurkat cell RNA spiked in. Sequencing input: naive CD8+ T cells from blood, with Jurkat cell RNA spiked in. The subset was: FACS-sorted CD8+CD4-CCR7+CD45RA+ naive T cells.

CDR3 residues: CASSLARGSGANVLTF. The CDR3 coding sequence is TGTGCCAGCAGCTTAGCGAGAGGGTCTGGGGCCAACGTCCTGACTTTC. V and J are TRBV7-2 and TRBJ2-6, with TRBD2 as a possible D gene (5 bases). The CDR3 consists of 16 residues. Germline CDR1 reads SGHTA; CDR2 reads FQGNSA. V lost 0 bases and J lost 1, with 7 bases in between.